These T cell receptor beta chains were read from a single sample in a study of blood T cell repertoires in COVID-19. Some clones are missing from TCRdb's copy, which holds only in-frame ones; the method was immunoSEQ multiplex PCR. The table records fewer than 300,000 clones, approximately 87% of them present only once. The sample taken for sequencing was peripheral blood. These receptors all stem from a woman between 45 and 60 years old with acute or convalescent COVID-19. Both conserved end residues are part of each CDR3.

V gene: TRBV7-3; J gene: TRBJ2-1; CDR3 protein: CASSLGAGGFSNEQFF
V gene: TRBV10-3; J gene: TRBJ1-2; CDR3 protein: CAISALNYGYTF
V gene: TRBV9; J gene: TRBJ2-3; CDR3 protein: CASSELGRGTDTQYF
V gene: TRBV5-1; J gene: TRBJ2-5; CDR3 protein: CASSLSSGAKETQYF
V gene: TRBV7-9; J gene: TRBJ2-7; CDR3 protein: CASSPAYEQYF
V gene: TRBV12-5; J gene: TRBJ2-5; CDR3 protein: CASGGLEETQYF
V gene: TRBV19; J gene: TRBJ1-6; CDR3 protein: CASTDSYNSPLHF
V gene: TRBV28; J gene: TRBJ1-2; CDR3 protein: CASSVQGYGYTF
V gene: TRBV28; J gene: TRBJ1-2; CDR3 protein: CASSLYPTGGRDYGYTF
V gene: TRBV15; J gene: TRBJ2-7; CDR3 protein: CATSSGPANSYEQYF
V gene: TRBV7-2; J gene: TRBJ2-6; CDR3 protein: CASSTRVTSAGANVLTF
V gene: TRBV9; J gene: TRBJ2-3; CDR3 protein: CASSVVTDTQYF
V gene: TRBV7-9; J gene: TRBJ2-3; CDR3 protein: CASSLFGDTQYF
V gene: TRBV29-1; J gene: TRBJ1-2; CDR3 protein: CSVTGQGNGYTF
V gene: TRBV20-1; J gene: TRBJ2-2; CDR3 protein: CSALLAGELFF
V gene: TRBV10-3; J gene: TRBJ1-2; CDR3 protein: CAISGPGTGVDGYTF
V gene: TRBV4-1; J gene: TRBJ2-1; CDR3 protein: CASSQTRGDEQFF
V gene: TRBV4-1; J gene: TRBJ2-7; CDR3 protein: CASSQDYGTTLREGEQYF
V gene: TRBV3-1/TRBV3-2; J gene: TRBJ1-4; CDR3 protein: CASSQPSTGANEKLFF
V gene: TRBV27; J gene: TRBJ1-6; CDR3 protein: CASSLRRPSPLHF
V gene: TRBV14; J gene: TRBJ1-2; CDR3 protein: CASSPTGGSYGYTF
V gene: TRBV28; J gene: TRBJ2-7; CDR3 protein: CATGETSGRGEQYF
V gene: TRBV29-1; J gene: TRBJ2-2; CDR3 protein: CSVEAGAGELFF
V gene: TRBV29-1; J gene: TRBJ2-3; CDR3 protein: CSAGGQFSTDTQYF